These 2 T cell receptor beta chains came from one sample sequenced in a study of blood T cells in healthy people across ages. Sample-barcoded 5' priming and a J-beta primer mix drove a second PCR of roughly 7 to 11 cycles. From the 5' RACE reads, TCRdb called clonotypes with MiXCR, one entry per CDR3 protein. The data show 650,000 to 900,000 distinct CDR3 sequences, approximately 59% seen once. Specimen: blood. The source is a man aged 25-45 years in good health.

This clonotype was counted a few times. This chain joins TRBV6-5 and TRBJ2-1; D gene uncertain. CDR3 length: 11 residues. Germline CDR1 and CDR2: MNHEY and SVGAGI. Deletions cut 0 bases from V and 8 bases from J, with 2 bases between. The CDR3 coding sequence is TGTGCCAGCAGTTACTCGTATGAGCAGTTCTTC. Residues: CASSYSYEQFF.

This clonotype was counted between two and nine times. The chain joins TRBV6-2 or TRBV6-3 to TRBJ2-3; D gene uncertain. Trimming took 0 bases from V and 0 from J, leaving 13 bases between them. Per the germline V gene, CDR1 is MNHEY and CDR2 is SVGEGT. This CDR3 contains 17 residues. For the CDR3, the DNA is TGTGCCAGCAGTTACTCGACCACGGTCGCTAGCACAGATACGCAGTATTTT. As protein: CASSYSTTVASTDTQYF.